This TCR beta chain was captured in a study of spatial heterogeneity in lung cancer. Study information: In the raw reads, each unique TCR and UMI combination was present more than ten times on average. The study's findings and limits: The study found that expanded intratumoral alpha and beta TCR counts tracked tumor mutation counts.

The time point denotes: sample taken at primary tumor resection. Comments on this clonotype: Its antigen is still unknown.

TCRdb ran MiXCR on the 5' RACE reads and lists one entry per CDR3 protein. The sample holds fewer than 13,000 distinct CDR3 sequences, roughly 12% seen once. The source is a male donor with early-stage non-small cell lung cancer. The sample was lung tumor tissue, taken at surgery.

The CDR3 DNA is TGCAGTGCCCGGGGGGACCCTAACCGGCCGACCCAGTACTTC. It specifies CSARGDPNRPTQYF. The chain links TRBV20-1 to TRBJ2-5; 7 nucleotides match TRBD2. The junction had 14 bases not matched to a gene; V was cut back by 6 bases and J by 7 bases. The CDR3 is made up of 14 amino acids. Germline CDR1 reads DFQATT; CDR2 reads SNEGSKA (reference sequence).